The 32 T cell receptor beta chains in this list originate from one sample, sequenced in a study of T cells after yellow fever vaccination. MiXCR, applied by TCRdb to the 5' RACE reads, yields one record per CDR3 protein. The sample lists more than 90,000 distinct CDR3 sequences; 7.5% to 9.5% were seen once. The specimen comprised CD8+ T cells sorted from PBMCs, sampled 45 days after the yellow fever booster vaccination. The receptors come from a young man who received the YFV17D yellow fever vaccine.

This clonotype was counted ten times or more. The chain is built from TRBV27 and TRBJ2-7; 13 positions match TRBD2. J gave up 2 bases and V 4 bases, and 2 bases lay outside the gene matches. The CDR3 loop spans 15 amino acids. Per germline, CDR1 MNHEY and CDR2 SMNVEV (reference sequence). The CDR3 DNA follows: TGTGCCAGCAGTTGGACTAGCGGGAGTACCTACGAGCAGTACTTC. Protein sequence: CASSWTSGSTYEQYF.

The chain combines TRBV4-1 with TRBJ2-1; 12 bases map to TRBD1. CDR3 size: 17 residues. The trim removed 5 bases at V and 8 bases at J, leaving 13 bases unmatched. Germline V gene lookup returns CDR1 MGHRA and CDR2 YSYEKL. The CDR3 sequence is CASSAVGDRGPGDEQFF. CDR3 sequence (DNA): TGCGCCAGCAGCGCCGTTGGGGACAGGGGGCCAGGAGATGAGCAGTTCTTC.

In its sample, this clonotype was seen many times. The DNA of the CDR3 is TGCGCCAGCAGCCAACCTAGCGGGAGGGCCGTATATGAGCAGTTCTTC. This sequence encodes CASSQPSGRAVYEQFF. The J gene is TRBJ2-1, the V gene TRBV5-1; 12 positions match TRBD2. Germline CDR1 SGHRS, CDR2 YFSETQ. With 4 bases clipped from V and 8 bases from J, the junction kept 10 bases outside the gene matches. This CDR3 is built from 16 residues.

This clonotype was seen ten or more times. The chain recombines TRBV28 with TRBJ2-7, with D maybe TRBD2 (5 bases). V lost 5 bases, J lost 3 bases, and 17 bases lay in between. CDR1 is MDHEN, CDR2 SYDVKM, per germline. CDR3 length equals 15 residues. The CDR3: CASSPRWGGSYEQYF. The CDR3 DNA reads TGTGCCAGCAGTCCCCGGTGGGGTGGGAGCTACGAGCAGTACTTC.

This clonotype was picked up many times. The genes are TRBV24-1 and TRBJ1-2, with TRBD1 identical over 9 bases. Germline assignment: CDR1 KGHDR and CDR2 SFDVKD. V gave up 3 bases and J gave up 2 bases; unmatched junction bases: 0. The CDR3 runs to 14 residues. The CDR3 reads CATSDGTGNYGYTF. CDR3 coding DNA: TGTGCCACCAGTGATGGGACAGGGAACTATGGCTACACCTTC.

In this sample, this clonotype turned up many times. The V gene is TRBV7-8, the J gene TRBJ2-2; D uncertain. The CDR3 runs 16 residues. Germline CDR1 SGHVS, CDR2 FQNEAQ. V dropped 5 bases and J dropped 5 bases, with 18 bases sitting between them. CDR3 sequence reads: CASSGRRMTTTGELFF. CDR3 coding DNA: TGTGCCAGCAGCGGACGACGGATGACGACTACCGGGGAGCTGTTTTTT. Drawing the rest from reference TRBV7-8 and TRBJ2-2, the complete variable domain is GAGVSQSPRYKVAKRGQDVALRCDPISGHVSLFWYQQALGQGPEFLTYFQNEAQLDKSGLPSDRFFAERPEGSVSTLKIQRTQQEDSAVYLCASSGRRMTTTGELFFGEGSRLTVL.

The rearrangement links TRBV12-3 or TRBV12-4 to TRBJ2-6; the D gene is possibly TRBD1 (6 bases). V lost 10 bases and J 2 bases, leaving 12 bases between the germline ends. CDR3 length equals 14 residues. CDR3 amino acids: CATTKGAGANVLTF. CDR3 bases: TGTGCCACCACGAAGGGGGCTGGGGCCAACGTCCTGACTTTC.

In DNA, the CDR3 is TGTGCCACCTCCGGGACAGGGATCTACGAGCAGTACTTC. It encodes CATSGTGIYEQYF. The V gene is TRBV28, the J gene TRBJ2-7; 9 bases match TRBD1. The germline gives CDR1 MDHEN, CDR2 SYDVKM. The V gene end was trimmed by 10 bases and the J gene end by 3 bases; junction bases not matched to a gene: 7. CDR3 length: 13 residues.

This clonotype occurred many times. This sequence joins TRBV10-3 and TRBJ2-1; D assignment may be TRBD1 or TRBD2 (5 bases each). This CDR3 has 14 residues. Germline CDR1 reads ENHRY; CDR2 reads SYGVKD. With 10 bases removed from V and 7 bases from J, the gap between germline ends came to 20 bases. The CDR3 sequence is CATLMGPSANEQFF. In nucleotides, the CDR3 is TGTGCCACTCTGATGGGACCCTCCGCAAATGAGCAGTTCTTC.

This clonotype has a count of ten or more. The chain joins TRBV10-2 to TRBJ2-3; a possible D gene is TRBD2 (5 bases). Germline values: CDR1 WSHSY, CDR2 SAAADI. Trimming shortened V by 4 bases and J by 6 bases, and 14 bases separated the two germline ends. The CDR3 totals 14 residues. The CDR3 sequence is CASSGTLRRDTQYF. As DNA, the CDR3 is TGCGCCAGCAGTGGGACTTTACGTCGGGATACGCAGTATTTT.

This clonotype came up many times. The V gene is TRBV25-1, the J gene TRBJ2-3, with TRBD2 matching over 8 bases. CDR1 is MGHDK, CDR2 SYGVNS, per germline. The CDR3 is made up of 18 amino acids. V lost 2 bases, J lost 2 bases, and 12 bases stayed unmatched. This CDR3 is CASSEVGVVAGYTDTQYF. In nucleotides, the CDR3 is TGTGCCAGCAGTGAAGTAGGGGTAGTAGCGGGATACACAGATACGCAGTATTTT.

This clonotype appeared many times. This rearrangement joins TRBV11-3 to TRBJ2-1; D call uncertain. The CDR3 runs 13 residues. Germline V lookup: CDR1 SGHNT, CDR2 YENEEA. The germline V and J ends were trimmed by 4 bases and 5 bases, with 9 bases remaining between them. DNA for the CDR3: TGTGCCAGCAGCTCGCCCAACGACAATGAGCAGTTCTTC. Protein: CASSSPNDNEQFF.

This clonotype was found many times. The J gene is TRBJ2-1, the V gene TRBV7-9, with 8 positions matching TRBD2. Per germline, CDR1 SEHNR and CDR2 FQNEAQ (reference sequence). Trimming at V came to 2 bases and at J to 4 bases, leaving 4 bases not matched to a gene. The CDR3 contains 15 residues. The CDR3 reads CASSLSLAEYNEQFF. The DNA of the CDR3 is TGTGCCAGCAGCTTATCACTAGCGGAATACAATGAGCAGTTCTTC.

This clonotype was observed at least ten times. This chain links TRBV29-1 with TRBJ2-5; D uncertain. The CDR3 runs 14 residues. The V end lost 1 base, the J end lost 1 base, and 10 bases lay between the germline ends. Germline V gene lookup returns CDR1 SQVTM and CDR2 ANQGSEA. The CDR3 DNA sequence: TGCAGCGTTGAAGTGGCCACCTTCCAAGAGACCCAGTACTTC. It is translated as CSVEVATFQETQYF.

At least ten counts were recorded for this clonotype. This chain uses TRBV7-9 with TRBJ2-1, with D unresolved. The germline V and J ends were trimmed by 5 bases and 3 bases, with 5 bases remaining between them. The length of the CDR3 is 12 residues. The germline CDR1 and CDR2 sequences are SEHNR and FQNEAQ (reference sequence). CDR3: CASSVNYNEQFF. DNA for the CDR3: TGTGCCAGCAGCGTTAACTACAATGAGCAGTTCTTC.

This clonotype was seen repeatedly, ten times or more. The chain combines TRBV7-3 with TRBJ2-5, with D perhaps matching TRBD1 (6 bases). CDR1 and CDR2 (germline): SGHTA, FQGTGA. The CDR3 runs to 14 residues. With 0 bases removed from V and 2 bases from J, the gap between germline ends came to 7 bases. Written as DNA, the CDR3 is TGTGCCAGCAGCTTAACAGGGGGACAAGAGACCCAGTACTTC. It is translated as CASSLTGGQETQYF.

Only a few counts were recorded for this clonotype. The chain has TRBV3-1 and TRBJ2-5; 9 bases match TRBD2. The CDR3 consists of 16 residues. V lost 4 bases and J lost 5; bases outside the gene matches: 11. Germline V gene lookup returns CDR1 LGHDT and CDR2 YNNKEL (reference sequence). The CDR3 DNA reads TGTGCCAGCAGCCCCCGCCCCGGGCGGGGGGGTGAGACCCAGTACTTC. Its protein product is CASSPRPGRGGETQYF.

This chain links TRBV29-1 with TRBJ2-7; D perhaps matches TRBD1 (6 bases). The CDR3 extends over 13 amino acids. Germline CDR1 is SQVTM and CDR2 is ANQGSEA. V was shortened by 4 bases and J by 0 bases, with 10 bases between the two germline ends. CDR3: CSVAPGHSYEQYF. CDR3 nucleotide sequence: TGCAGCGTTGCTCCGGGACACTCCTACGAGCAGTACTTC.

This clonotype was recorded at least ten times. The chain combines TRBV20-1 with TRBJ2-3, with D uncertain. CDR3 size: 16 residues. Per germline, CDR1 DFQATT and CDR2 SNEGSKA (reference sequence). V lost 2 bases to trimming and J lost 0 bases, with 15 bases between them. CDR3 sequence (DNA): TGCAGTGCTAGACCTGCCCCTCTAACTAGCACAGATACGCAGTATTTT. It specifies CSARPAPLTSTDTQYF.

For this clonotype: This is likely a read error, given that the CDR3 carries no conserved phenylalanine or tryptophan at its end. The chain carries TRBV6-5 and TRBJ2-7; TRBD1 matches at 10 bases. With 4 bases clipped from V and 2 bases from J, the junction kept 2 bases outside the gene matches. This CDR3 is built from 14 residues. The germline CDR1 and CDR2 sequences are MNHEY and SVGAGI. This CDR3 is CASSWGTGAYEQYS. The CDR3 coding sequence is TGTGCCAGCAGTTGGGGGACAGGGGCCTACGAGCAGTACTCC.

The chain combines TRBV28 with TRBJ2-7; 9 bases align to TRBD1. The CDR3 spans 17 residues. With 4 bases clipped from V and 7 bases from J, the junction kept 17 bases outside the gene matches. From germline, CDR1 is MDHEN and CDR2 SYDVKM. Written as DNA, the CDR3 is TGTGCCAGCAGTTCCACTCACATCGGGACAGGGTGGTTTGAGCAGTACTTC. This encodes CASSSTHIGTGWFEQYF. Together with reference TRBV28 and TRBJ2-7, the CDR3 gives the full variable domain: DVKVTQSSRYLVKRTGEKVFLECVQDMDHENMFWYRQDPGLGLRLIYFSYDVKMKEKGDIPEGYSVSREKKERFSLILESASTNQTSMYLCASSSTHIGTGWFEQYFGPGTRLTVT.

Ten or more counts support this clonotype. CDR3 in DNA: TGCGCCAGCAGCGACCTACTTAGCGGGCGACCCTACGAGCAGTACTTC. Protein: CASSDLLSGRPYEQYF. V gene TRBV5-1 combines with J gene TRBJ2-7, with TRBD2 matching over 7 bases. The V gene's germline CDR1 is SGHRS and CDR2 YFSETQ. V lost 4 bases to trimming and J lost 2 bases; unmatched junction nucleotides: 12. This CDR3 is built from 16 residues.

The chain employs TRBV28 and TRBJ2-3; 10 positions match TRBD2. The CDR3 has 16 amino acids. CDR1 is MDHEN, CDR2 SYDVKM, per germline. V was clipped by 4 bases and J by 4 bases; unmatched bases: 8. The chain's CDR3 is CASSSEREGLSDTQYF. CDR3 bases: TGTGCCAGCAGTTCAGAGCGGGAGGGCCTCTCAGATACGCAGTATTTT.

Ten or more counts support this clonotype. CDR3 loop: CASSGGDFVSYNEQFF. The CDR3 coding sequence is TGTGCCAGCAGCGGAGGGGACTTCGTTTCCTACAATGAGCAGTTCTTC. The V call is TRBV2, the J call TRBJ2-1; tentatively, D is TRBD2 (6 bases). The CDR3 extends over 16 amino acids. CDR1 and CDR2 (germline): SNHLY, FYNNEI. V gave up 6 bases and J gave up 1 base, with 16 bases separating them.

A few counts support this clonotype. V is TRBV4-3 and J is TRBJ1-1; possibly TRBD1 for D (6 bases). The V end was cut by 1 base, the J end by 4 bases, with 13 bases between. CDR1 and CDR2 from the germline V gene are LGHNA and YSLEER. The CDR3 totals 15 residues. For the CDR3, the DNA is TGCGCCAGCAGCCAAGGGGAGCAGGGGTTCACTGAAGCTTTCTTT. Amino acid sequence: CASSQGEQGFTEAFF.

This clonotype was detected a few times. The rearrangement uses TRBV12-3 or TRBV12-4 and TRBJ2-2, with no clear D. V lost 1 base and J lost 4, with 10 bases in between. The CDR3 covers 15 residues. Here the CDR3 DNA reads TGTGCCAGCAGTTTAGGTTGGGCGTTCACCGGGGAGCTGTTTTTT. Protein product: CASSLGWAFTGELFF.

The chain has TRBV14 and TRBJ2-1; the match to TRBD1 covers 10 bases. CDR1 SGHDN and CDR2 FVKESK come from the germline V gene. The CDR3 totals 17 residues. V dropped 0 bases and J dropped 4; count of bases not matched to a gene: 6. CDR3 protein: CASSQEVGQGFYNEQFF. Written as DNA, the CDR3 is TGTGCCAGCAGCCAAGAAGTGGGACAGGGGTTTTACAATGAGCAGTTCTTC.

The chain recombines TRBV5-1 with TRBJ2-7; perhaps TRBD1 as D (5 bases). Germline lookup yields CDR1 SGHRS and CDR2 YFSETQ. V shed 4 bases and J shed 1 base, with 15 bases lying between them. This CDR3 is built from 15 residues. CDR3 DNA sequence: TGCGCCAGCAGCCCGCTCCAAGGGGCTTCCTACGAGCAGTACTTC. Translating it yields CASSPLQGASYEQYF.

On this clonotype: A much larger clone sits a single nucleotide away, making a read error possible. The chain is built from TRBV30 and TRBJ2-7; D remains ambiguous. CDR1 GTSNPN and CDR2 SVGIG come from the germline V gene (reference sequence). Trimming pared 0 bases from V and 0 bases from J, leaving 9 bases between. The CDR3 is made up of 14 amino acids. CDR3: CAWSVGHSSYEQYF. The DNA for the CDR3 is TGTGCCTGGAGTGTTGGGCACAGCTCCTACGAGCAGTACTTC.

This clonotype came up many times. The J gene is TRBJ2-5, the V gene TRBV6-1; D unclear. CDR3 length equals 13 residues. Germline values: CDR1 MNHNS, CDR2 SASEGT. Trimming stripped 6 bases from V and 4 bases from J, with 12 bases between. The CDR3 bases are TGTGCCAGCAGGTTGAGTTTAGGAGAGACCCAGTACTTC. It translates to CASRLSLGETQYF.

There are many counts of this clonotype. The chain is built from TRBV6-2 or TRBV6-3 and TRBJ2-1; D unclear. V was trimmed by 7 bases and J by 0 bases, leaving 10 bases between them. Germline values: CDR1 MNHEY, CDR2 SVGEGT. This CDR3 spans 14 amino acids. The DNA of the CDR3 is TGTGCCAGCATACCGGGCCTCTCCTACAATGAGCAGTTCTTC. It encodes CASIPGLSYNEQFF.

V is TRBV6-1 and J is TRBJ2-6, with a weak D call TRBD2 (6 bases). The CDR3 runs 17 residues. The germline gives CDR1 MNHNS, CDR2 SASEGT. The V and J ends lost 8 bases and 0 bases respectively, with 17 bases between them. CDR3 sequence reads: CASAVGGTHSGANVLTF. DNA for the CDR3: TGTGCCAGCGCCGTCGGGGGTACACACTCTGGGGCCAACGTCCTGACTTTC.